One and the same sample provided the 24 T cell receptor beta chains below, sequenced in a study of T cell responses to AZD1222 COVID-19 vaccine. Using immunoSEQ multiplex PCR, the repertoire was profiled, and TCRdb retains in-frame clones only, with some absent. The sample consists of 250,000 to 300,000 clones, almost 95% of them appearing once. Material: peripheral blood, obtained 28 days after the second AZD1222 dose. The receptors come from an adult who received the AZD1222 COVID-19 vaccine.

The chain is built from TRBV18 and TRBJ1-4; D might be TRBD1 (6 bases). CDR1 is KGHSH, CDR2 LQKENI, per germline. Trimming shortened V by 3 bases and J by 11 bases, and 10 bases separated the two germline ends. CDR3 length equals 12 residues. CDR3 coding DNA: TGTGCCAGCTCACCGCAAGGGGGGAAACTGTTTTTT. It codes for CASSPQGGKLFF.

CDR3 in DNA: TGTGCCAGCACCCGAACACGGTGGGACACTGAAGCTTTCTTT. Its protein product is CASTRTRWDTEAFF. V usage is TRBV28 and J usage is TRBJ1-1; D unresolved. Germline V lookup: CDR1 MDHEN, CDR2 SYDVKM. The CDR3 is 14 residues long. The V end lost 7 bases, the J end lost 3 bases, and 15 bases lay between the germline ends. Variable domain in full (rest from reference TRBV28 and TRBJ1-1): DVKVTQSSRYLVKRTGEKVFLECVQDMDHENMFWYRQDPGLGLRLIYFSYDVKMKEKGDIPEGYSVSREKKERFSLILESASTNQTSMYLCASTRTRWDTEAFFGQGTRLTVV.

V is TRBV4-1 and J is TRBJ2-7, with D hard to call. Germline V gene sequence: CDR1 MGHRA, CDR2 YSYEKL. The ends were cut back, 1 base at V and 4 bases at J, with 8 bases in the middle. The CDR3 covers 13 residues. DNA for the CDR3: TGCGCCAGCAGCCAAGGTGGAGAGTACGAGCAGTACTTC. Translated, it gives CASSQGGEYEQYF.

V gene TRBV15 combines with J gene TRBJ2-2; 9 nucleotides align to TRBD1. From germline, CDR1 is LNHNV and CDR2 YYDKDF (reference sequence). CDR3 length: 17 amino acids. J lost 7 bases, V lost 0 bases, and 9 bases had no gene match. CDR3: CATSRDPPGTGIGELFF. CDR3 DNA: TGTGCCACCAGCAGAGATCCGCCCGGGACAGGGATCGGGGAGCTGTTTTTT. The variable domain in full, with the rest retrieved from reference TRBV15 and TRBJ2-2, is DAMVIQNPRYQVTQFGKPVTLSCSQTLNHNVMYWYQQKSSQAPKLLFHYYDKDFNNEADTPDNFQSRRPNTSFCFLDIRSPGLGDTAMYLCATSRDPPGTGIGELFFGEGSRLTVL.

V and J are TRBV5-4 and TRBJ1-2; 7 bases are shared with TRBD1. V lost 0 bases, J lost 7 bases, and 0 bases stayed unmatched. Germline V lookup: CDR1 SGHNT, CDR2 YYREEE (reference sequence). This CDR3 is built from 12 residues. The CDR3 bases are TGTGCCAGCAGCTTGGCAGGGGGTGGCTACACCTTC. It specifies CASSLAGGGYTF.

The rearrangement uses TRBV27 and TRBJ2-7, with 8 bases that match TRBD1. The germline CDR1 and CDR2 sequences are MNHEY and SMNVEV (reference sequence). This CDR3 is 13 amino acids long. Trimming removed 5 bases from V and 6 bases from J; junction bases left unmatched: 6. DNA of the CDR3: TGTGCCAGCAGTCACGGACAGGGAGGCGAGCAGTACTTC. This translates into CASSHGQGGEQYF.

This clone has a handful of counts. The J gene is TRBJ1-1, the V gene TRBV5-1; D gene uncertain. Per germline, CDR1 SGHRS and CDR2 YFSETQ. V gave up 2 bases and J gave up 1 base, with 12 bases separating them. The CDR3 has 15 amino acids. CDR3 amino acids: CASSFAGPGNTEAFF. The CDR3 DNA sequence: TGCGCCAGCAGCTTCGCAGGTCCCGGGAACACTGAAGCTTTCTTT. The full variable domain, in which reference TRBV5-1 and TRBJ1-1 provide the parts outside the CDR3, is KAGVTQTPRYLIKTRGQQVTLSCSPISGHRSVSWYQQTPGQGLQFLFEYFSETQRNKGNFPGRFSGRQFSNSRSEMNVSTLELGDSALYLCASSFAGPGNTEAFFGQGTRLTVV.

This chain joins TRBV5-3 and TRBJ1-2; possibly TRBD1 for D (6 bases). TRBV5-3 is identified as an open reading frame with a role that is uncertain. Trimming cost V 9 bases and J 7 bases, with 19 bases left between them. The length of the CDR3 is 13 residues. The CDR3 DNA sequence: TGTGCCACAAGAGGGGGGAGTGAAGCTGGCTACACCTTC. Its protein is CATRGGSEAGYTF.

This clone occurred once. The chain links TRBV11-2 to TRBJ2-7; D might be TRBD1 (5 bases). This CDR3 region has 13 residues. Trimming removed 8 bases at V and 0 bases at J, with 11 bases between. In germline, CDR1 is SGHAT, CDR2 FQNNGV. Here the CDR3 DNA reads TGTGCCAGCTCCAGGGTGGCCTCCTACGAGCAGTACTTC. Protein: CASSRVASYEQYF.

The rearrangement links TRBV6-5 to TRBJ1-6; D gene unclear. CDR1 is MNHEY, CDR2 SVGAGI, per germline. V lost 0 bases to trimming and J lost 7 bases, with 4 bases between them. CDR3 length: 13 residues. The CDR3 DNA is TGTGCCAGCAGTTACTCGCAGAATTCACCCCTCCACTTT. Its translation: CASSYSQNSPLHF.

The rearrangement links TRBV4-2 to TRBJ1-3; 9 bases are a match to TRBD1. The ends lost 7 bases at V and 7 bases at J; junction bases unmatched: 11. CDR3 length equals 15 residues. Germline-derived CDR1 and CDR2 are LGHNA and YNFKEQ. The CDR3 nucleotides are TGTGCCAGCACCTCGACCGGGACAGGGTACAACACCATATATTTT. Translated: CASTSTGTGYNTIYF.

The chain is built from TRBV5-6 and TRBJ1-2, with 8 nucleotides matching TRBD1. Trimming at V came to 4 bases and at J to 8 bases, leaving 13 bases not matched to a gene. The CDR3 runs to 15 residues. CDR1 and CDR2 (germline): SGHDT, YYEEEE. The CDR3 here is CASSPPDRVLEGYTF. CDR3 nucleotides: TGTGCCAGCAGCCCCCCGGACAGGGTTTTAGAGGGCTACACCTTC.

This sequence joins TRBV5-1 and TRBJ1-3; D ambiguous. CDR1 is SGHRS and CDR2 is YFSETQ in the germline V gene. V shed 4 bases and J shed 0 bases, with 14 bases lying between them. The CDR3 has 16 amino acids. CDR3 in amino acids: CASSPDAVTSGNTIYF. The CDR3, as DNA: TGCGCCAGCAGCCCTGACGCAGTCACCTCTGGAAACACCATATATTTT.

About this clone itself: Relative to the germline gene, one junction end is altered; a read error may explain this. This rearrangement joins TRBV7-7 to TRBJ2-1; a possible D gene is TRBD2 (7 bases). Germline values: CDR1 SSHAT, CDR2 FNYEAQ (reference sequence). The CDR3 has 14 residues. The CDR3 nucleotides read TGTGCTAGCAGCTTGGGGGGGCCGGTCAATGAGCAGTTCTTC. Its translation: CASSLGGPVNEQFF.

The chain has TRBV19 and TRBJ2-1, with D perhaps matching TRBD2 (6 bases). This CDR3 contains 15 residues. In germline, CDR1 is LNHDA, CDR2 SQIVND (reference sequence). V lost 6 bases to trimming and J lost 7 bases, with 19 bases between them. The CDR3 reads CASRPSSGRRNEQFF. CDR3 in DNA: TGTGCCAGTAGACCCTCCAGCGGGCGGCGGAATGAGCAGTTCTTC.

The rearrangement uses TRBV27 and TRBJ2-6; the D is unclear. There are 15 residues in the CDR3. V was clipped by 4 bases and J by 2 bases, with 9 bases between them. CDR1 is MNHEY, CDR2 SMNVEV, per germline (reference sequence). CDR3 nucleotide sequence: TGTGCCAGCAGTTGGAAAGGAACTGGGGCCAACGTCCTGACTTTC. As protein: CASSWKGTGANVLTF.

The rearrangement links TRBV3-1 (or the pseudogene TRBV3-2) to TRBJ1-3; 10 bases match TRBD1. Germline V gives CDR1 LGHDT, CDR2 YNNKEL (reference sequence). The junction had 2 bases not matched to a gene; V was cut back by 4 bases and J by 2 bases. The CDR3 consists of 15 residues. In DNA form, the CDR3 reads TGTGCCAGCAGCCTCGGACAGGGGGCTGGAAACACCATATATTTT. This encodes CASSLGQGAGNTIYF.

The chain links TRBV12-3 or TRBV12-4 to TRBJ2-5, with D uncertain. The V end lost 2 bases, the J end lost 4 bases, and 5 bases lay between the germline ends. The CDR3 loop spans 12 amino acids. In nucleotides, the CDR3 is TGTGCCAGCAGTTTAAAAGTAGAGACCCAGTACTTC. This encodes CASSLKVETQYF.

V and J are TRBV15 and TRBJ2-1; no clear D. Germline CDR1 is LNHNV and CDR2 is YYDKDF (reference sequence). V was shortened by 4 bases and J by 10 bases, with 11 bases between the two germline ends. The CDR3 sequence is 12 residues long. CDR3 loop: CATSIDISEQFF. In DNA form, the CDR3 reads TGTGCCACCAGCATAGACATCTCCGAGCAGTTCTTC.

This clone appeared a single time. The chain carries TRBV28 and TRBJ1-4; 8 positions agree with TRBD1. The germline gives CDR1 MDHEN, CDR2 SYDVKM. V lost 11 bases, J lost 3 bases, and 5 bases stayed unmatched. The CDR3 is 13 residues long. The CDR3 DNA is TGTGCCGGCGCGGACAGGGCTAATGAAAAACTGTTTTTT. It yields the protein CAGADRANEKLFF.

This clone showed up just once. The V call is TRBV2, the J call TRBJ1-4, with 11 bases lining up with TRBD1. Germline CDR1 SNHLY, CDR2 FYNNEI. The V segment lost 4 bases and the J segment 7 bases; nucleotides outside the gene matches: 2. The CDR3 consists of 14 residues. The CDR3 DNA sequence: TGTGCCAGCAGTGGGGGGACAGGGGGTGAAAAACTGTTTTTT. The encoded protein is CASSGGTGGEKLFF.

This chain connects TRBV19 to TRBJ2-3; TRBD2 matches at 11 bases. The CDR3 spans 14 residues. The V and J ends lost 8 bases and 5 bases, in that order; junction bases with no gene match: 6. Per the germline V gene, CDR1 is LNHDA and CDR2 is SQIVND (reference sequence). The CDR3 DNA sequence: TGTGCCAGTGGTAGCGGGAGGGGGGGAGATACGCAGTATTTT. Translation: CASGSGRGGDTQYF.

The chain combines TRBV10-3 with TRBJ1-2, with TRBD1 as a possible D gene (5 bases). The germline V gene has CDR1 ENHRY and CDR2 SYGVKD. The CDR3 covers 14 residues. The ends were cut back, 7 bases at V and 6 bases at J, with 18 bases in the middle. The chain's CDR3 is CAITPLGGANGYTF. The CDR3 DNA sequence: TGTGCCATCACCCCTCTCGGGGGAGCGAATGGCTACACCTTC.

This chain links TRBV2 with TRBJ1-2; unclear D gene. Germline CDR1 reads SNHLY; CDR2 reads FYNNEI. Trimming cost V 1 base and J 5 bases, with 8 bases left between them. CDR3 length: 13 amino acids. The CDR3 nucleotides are TGTGCCAGCAGTGAAGTGGGAGATTATGGCTACACCTTC. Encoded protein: CASSEVGDYGYTF.